These 32 T cell receptor beta chains were all obtained from the same sample, sequenced in a study of blood T cell repertoires in COVID-19 (dated by TCRdb to the early 2020s). Library preparation was by the immunoSEQ multiplex PCR assay. The clones in this table, taken by TCRdb from immuneACCESS, are in-frame only. Not every clone is retained; where verified, under half of the shortfall comes from an unresolved V gene, and the cause of the rest is unknown. This sample gives about 500,000 clones in total; 85% to 90% of them show up just once. Together, the top ten hold around 0.9% of the sample. The sequenced sample consisted of peripheral blood. The source of these receptors is a man aged 18 to 29 with COVID-19, enrolled during active disease.

This clone was seen a few times. The chain employs TRBV2 and TRBJ1-5; D remains unclear. The CDR3 totals 16 residues. Trimming left V 0 bases short and J 3 bases short, with 12 bases between. Germline CDR1 SNHLY, CDR2 FYNNEI. The CDR3 reads CASSEALRGANQPQHF. In DNA, the CDR3 is TGTGCCAGCAGTGAAGCGCTTCGGGGAGCCAATCAGCCCCAGCATTTT.

The chain uses TRBV3-1 (or the pseudogene TRBV3-2) and TRBJ2-5; D is unresolved. The CDR3 has 14 amino acids. CDR1 and CDR2 (germline): LGHDT, YNNKEL (reference sequence). V was shortened by 4 bases and J by 4 bases, with 13 bases between the two germline ends. CDR3 nucleotide sequence: TGTGCCAGCAGCCGGTCCCGGTCCGTAGAGACCCAGTACTTC. This sequence encodes CASSRSRSVETQYF.

The rearrangement uses TRBV14 and TRBJ2-7; unclear D gene. This CDR3 spans 15 amino acids. The germline CDR1 and CDR2 sequences are SGHDN and FVKESK. The V and J ends lost 1 base and 2 bases respectively, with 12 bases between them. CDR3 in amino acids: CASSQANVYPYEQYF. In DNA form, the CDR3 reads TGTGCCAGCAGCCAAGCGAACGTCTACCCCTACGAGCAGTACTTC.

The rearrangement uses TRBV2 and TRBJ2-7; 9 bases are a match to TRBD1. Losses at the gene ends were 0 bases for V and 4 bases for J; bases not matched to a gene: 10. From germline, CDR1 is SNHLY and CDR2 FYNNEI. The CDR3 is 17 residues long. CDR3 nucleotides: TGTGCCAGCAGTGAAGCGCGCGGACAGGGGTCCCTTTACGAGCAGTACTTC. This encodes CASSEARGQGSLYEQYF.

CDR3 bases: TGTGCCAGCAGCCACGGTAGGGGTGCCACTAATGAAAAACTGTTTTTT. It specifies CASSHGRGATNEKLFF. This chain links TRBV4-2 with TRBJ1-4; D is perhaps TRBD1 (5 bases). CDR3 length equals 16 residues. Trimming took 3 bases from V and 2 from J, leaving 13 bases between them. Per the germline V gene, CDR1 is LGHNA and CDR2 is YNFKEQ.

CDR3: CASSQVGAQYEQYF. DNA of the CDR3: TGTGCCAGCAGCCAAGTTGGGGCACAGTACGAGCAGTACTTC. This chain links TRBV3-1 (or the pseudogene TRBV3-2) with TRBJ2-7; a possible D gene is TRBD1 (5 bases). CDR1 LGHDT and CDR2 YNNKEL come from the germline V gene (reference sequence). This CDR3 has 14 amino acids. V gave up 1 base and J gave up 4 bases, with 11 bases separating them.

This clone was detected only once. For the CDR3, the DNA is TGTGCCACCAGTGACCCGCCGGGGGGAGAGCAGTACTTC. Translation: CATSDPPGGEQYF. This chain joins TRBV24-1 and TRBJ2-7; 7 bases line up with TRBD2. Germline trimming cut 4 bases from V and 7 bases from J; bases unmatched to any gene: 6. Germline V gene lookup returns CDR1 KGHDR and CDR2 SFDVKD. The CDR3 extends over 13 amino acids.

The V call is TRBV7-9, the J call TRBJ2-5, with TRBD2 as a possible D gene (5 bases). V lost 4 bases, J lost 2 bases, and 11 bases lay in between. Germline CDR1 reads SEHNR; CDR2 reads FQNEAQ (reference sequence). The CDR3 consists of 14 residues. The CDR3 sequence is CASSSAAAQETQYF. CDR3 sequence (DNA): TGTGCCAGCAGCTCAGCAGCGGCTCAAGAGACCCAGTACTTC.

The chain couples TRBV5-1 to TRBJ2-1; D perhaps matches TRBD1 (6 bases). V was cut by 0 bases and J by 2 bases, with 9 bases left in between. CDR3 size: 15 residues. CDR1 SGHRS and CDR2 YFSETQ come from the germline V gene. The CDR3 here is CASSLVQGAYNEQFF. The CDR3 bases are TGCGCCAGCAGCTTGGTACAGGGCGCCTACAATGAGCAGTTCTTC.

This rearrangement joins TRBV2 to TRBJ2-7; D call uncertain. With 1 base removed from V and 7 bases from J, the gap between germline ends came to 5 bases. Germline CDR1 is SNHLY and CDR2 is FYNNEI. The CDR3 is 11 residues long. Here the CDR3 DNA reads TGTGCCAGCAGTGAAGAAGAGGAGCAGTACTTC. Its protein product is CASSEEEEQYF.

CDR3 region: CASSFGTSGTNEQFF. DNA of the CDR3: TGTGCCAGCAGCTTCGGGACTAGCGGGACCAATGAGCAGTTCTTC. The rearrangement joins TRBV11-2 to TRBJ2-1; 13 bases agree with TRBD2. Germline V gene data show CDR1 as SGHAT and CDR2 as FQNNGV. The CDR3 length is 15 residues. Trimming removed 3 bases from V and 6 bases from J; junction bases left unmatched: 2.

This chain joins TRBV9 and TRBJ2-1; the match to TRBD2 covers 9 bases. Germline CDR1 SGDLS, CDR2 YYNGEE. The junction had 6 bases not matched to a gene; V was cut back by 1 base and J by 7 bases. The CDR3 is 15 amino acids. The CDR3 region is CASSVISGSRNEQFF. The CDR3 coding sequence is TGTGCCAGCAGCGTAATTAGCGGGAGTCGGAATGAGCAGTTCTTC.

This chain connects TRBV7-9 to TRBJ2-2, with 11 bases matching TRBD2. Germline V gene data show CDR1 as SEHNR and CDR2 as FQNEAQ (reference sequence). The CDR3 totals 16 residues. Losses at the gene ends were 5 bases for V and 1 base for J; bases not matched to a gene: 3. Here the CDR3 DNA reads TGTGCCAGCAGCCTGGGACTAGCGGTGAACACCGGGGAGCTGTTTTTT. Protein sequence: CASSLGLAVNTGELFF.

J is TRBJ1-2 and V is TRBV20-1; D unresolved. The CDR3 contains 11 residues. Trimming removed 3 bases at V and 4 bases at J, with 6 bases between. CDR1 and CDR2 from the germline V gene are DFQATT and SNEGSKA (reference sequence). The CDR3 nucleotides read TGCAGTGCTAGTGGGCTCTATGGCTACACCTTC. It yields the protein CSASGLYGYTF.

This chain links TRBV7-9 with TRBJ2-7; possible D gene TRBD1, 5 bases. V lost 4 bases and J lost 3, with 10 bases in between. The germline CDR1 and CDR2 sequences are SEHNR and FQNEAQ (reference sequence). This CDR3 is 13 amino acids long. CDR3 amino acids: CASSSQEIYEQYF. CDR3 DNA: TGTGCCAGCAGCTCACAGGAGATCTACGAGCAGTACTTC. Based on the CDR3 plus reference TRBV7-9 and TRBJ2-7, the full variable domain is DTGVSQNPRHKITKRGQNVTFRCDPISEHNRLYWYRQTLGQGPEFLTYFQNEAQLEKSRLLSDRFSAERPKGSFSTLEIQRTEQGDSAMYLCASSSQEIYEQYFGPGTRLTVT.

This clone was recorded once. The rearrangement uses TRBV14 and TRBJ2-1; TRBD1 matches 9 bases. The CDR3 covers 16 residues. Trimming removed 1 base from V and 9 bases from J; junction bases left unmatched: 10. Germline-derived CDR1 and CDR2 are SGHDN and FVKESK. The CDR3 reads CASSQGWDRVGGEQFF. The DNA of the CDR3 is TGTGCCAGCAGCCAAGGCTGGGACAGGGTTGGTGGTGAGCAGTTCTTC.

The V call is TRBV5-6, the J call TRBJ2-7; 7 bases fit TRBD1. Germline V gene lookup returns CDR1 SGHDT and CDR2 YYEEEE. The V segment lost 4 bases and the J segment 7 bases; nucleotides outside the gene matches: 23. This CDR3 has 18 residues. The CDR3: CASSQRDSVLGPKREQYF. In DNA, the CDR3 is TGTGCCAGCAGCCAAAGGGACAGCGTCTTAGGTCCAAAAAGGGAGCAGTACTTC.

The V call is TRBV7-9, the J call TRBJ2-5, with 8 bases matching TRBD1. CDR1 is SEHNR, CDR2 FQNEAQ, per germline (reference sequence). With V trimmed by 5 bases and J by 4 bases, 12 bases remained unmatched. The CDR3 spans 16 residues. The CDR3 here is CASSILTGDPGETQYF. The CDR3 DNA reads as TGTGCCAGCAGCATCCTGACAGGGGATCCCGGAGAGACCCAGTACTTC.

The V call is TRBV5-1, the J call TRBJ1-1; the D gene is possibly TRBD1 (6 bases). Trimming pared 2 bases from V and 8 bases from J, leaving 13 bases between. The length of the CDR3 is 13 residues. CDR1 and CDR2 (germline): SGHRS, YFSETQ. CDR3 sequence (DNA): TGCGCCAGCAGCTTCACAGGGTCCTCGGAAGCTTTCTTT. Its protein is CASSFTGSSEAFF.

Note on this clone: Other nucleotide sequences from this sample produce the same CDR3. The chain is built from TRBV19 and TRBJ2-5; TRBD1 agrees at 7 bases. The CDR3 loop spans 13 amino acids. Germline CDR1 and CDR2: LNHDA and SQIVND (reference sequence). V lost 6 bases to trimming and J lost 2 bases; unmatched junction nucleotides: 3. Written as DNA, the CDR3 is TGTGCCAGTAGCCCGGGACAGCAAGAGACCCAGTACTTC. Amino acids: CASSPGQQETQYF.

This chain's CDR3 is CASSEASTGELFF. In nucleotides, the CDR3 is TGTGCCAGCAGCGAGGCCAGTACCGGGGAGCTGTTTTTT. This rearrangement joins TRBV2 to TRBJ2-2; D unclear. Germline values: CDR1 SNHLY, CDR2 FYNNEI. This CDR3 spans 13 amino acids. Trimming took 6 bases from V and 5 from J, leaving 10 bases between them.

This chain links TRBV11-3 with TRBJ2-7; weak D call: TRBD1 (5 bases). V was pared by 8 bases and J by 0 bases, with 20 bases between. The V gene's germline CDR1 is SGHNT and CDR2 YENEEA. This CDR3 spans 16 amino acids. The CDR3 is CASSITGSRSSYEQYF. Written as DNA, the CDR3 is TGTGCCAGCTCCATCACAGGTTCTAGGAGCTCCTACGAGCAGTACTTC.

This clone was seen a single time. V is TRBV24-1 and J is TRBJ1-2; TRBD1 aligns across 10 bases. The trim removed 7 bases at V and 3 bases at J, leaving 7 bases unmatched. Germline values: CDR1 KGHDR, CDR2 SFDVKD. The CDR3 spans 15 residues. The CDR3 DNA follows: TGTGCCACCAGGAGGGTGGGGACAGGGGACTATGGCTACACCTTC. Translation: CATRRVGTGDYGYTF.

The V and J genes are TRBV18 and TRBJ2-4, with 8 positions matching TRBD1. The junction had 8 bases not matched to a gene; V was cut back by 3 bases and J by 1 base. The length of the CDR3 is 17 residues. Germline lookup yields CDR1 KGHSH and CDR2 LQKENI. CDR3 DNA sequence: TGTGCCAGCTCACCCTATGGACAGGGAATGGCCAAAAACATTCAGTACTTC. This translates into CASSPYGQGMAKNIQYF.

V usage is TRBV21-1 and J usage is TRBJ2-5; the table's TRBD2 call for D was not verified on the DNA. TRBV21-1 is listed as a pseudogene. The CDR3 is 17 residues long. The chain's CDR3 is CASRAGTSGGVLETQYF. Here the CDR3 DNA reads TGTGCCAGCAGAGCCGGGACTAGCGGGGGGGTTCTGGAGACCCAGTACTTC.

The V call is TRBV2, the J call TRBJ1-3; no reliable D call. V dropped 6 bases and J dropped 1 base, with 10 bases sitting between them. CDR3 length equals 14 residues. CDR1 SNHLY and CDR2 FYNNEI come from the germline V gene. The CDR3 region has the DNA TGTGCCAGCAGGACATCGGTGTCTGGAAACACCATATATTTT. Residues: CASRTSVSGNTIYF.

This clone was seen once. This chain joins TRBV7-9 and TRBJ2-3; 13 positions match TRBD2. The V and J ends lost 5 bases and 3 bases, in that order; junction bases with no gene match: 5. This CDR3 is 16 amino acids long. In germline, CDR1 is SEHNR, CDR2 FQNEAQ (reference sequence). The CDR3 DNA is TGTGCCAGCAGCCCGATGACTAGCGGGGGGACAGATACGCAGTATTTT. Its protein is CASSPMTSGGTDTQYF.

The V and J genes are TRBV6-5 and TRBJ1-1; D is unclear. Germline CDR1 MNHEY, CDR2 SVGAGI. Trimming removed 6 bases at V and 1 base at J, with 9 bases between. CDR3 length: 13 amino acids. The CDR3 DNA reads TGTGCCAGCAGCCGACGGAGGAACACTGAAGCTTTCTTT. It yields the protein CASSRRRNTEAFF.

CDR3 in DNA: TGCGCCAGCAGCTCATCGGGACTAGCGGGCGGCGGGGAGCTGTTTTTT. It yields the protein CASSSSGLAGGGELFF. The rearrangement joins TRBV5-1 to TRBJ2-2; 12 nucleotides align to TRBD2. The CDR3 length is 16 residues. Trimming took 3 bases from V and 7 from J; bases not matched to a gene: 7. Germline lookup yields CDR1 SGHRS and CDR2 YFSETQ. The full variable domain, its missing parts supplied by reference TRBV5-1 and TRBJ2-2, is KAGVTQTPRYLIKTRGQQVTLSCSPISGHRSVSWYQQTPGQGLQFLFEYFSETQRNKGNFPGRFSGRQFSNSRSEMNVSTLELGDSALYLCASSSSGLAGGGELFFGEGSRLTVL.

The gene calls are TRBV4-2 and TRBJ2-7; 13 bases fit TRBD2. The germline gives CDR1 LGHNA, CDR2 YNFKEQ. The CDR3 covers 15 residues. The V gene end was trimmed by 4 bases and the J gene end by 5 bases; junction bases not matched to a gene: 5. The chain's CDR3 is CASSPRTSGRDEQYF. DNA of the CDR3: TGTGCCAGCAGCCCTAGGACTAGCGGGAGAGACGAGCAGTACTTC.

This sequence joins TRBV5-1 and TRBJ1-4; perhaps TRBD1 as D (5 bases). The CDR3 runs 14 residues. CDR1 and CDR2 (germline): SGHRS, YFSETQ. V shed 7 bases and J shed 5 bases, with 15 bases lying between them. CDR3 nucleotide sequence: TGCGCCAGCGGGACTGCGGAGGGAAATGAAAAACTGTTTTTT. Amino acid sequence: CASGTAEGNEKLFF.

The rearrangement links TRBV6-5 to TRBJ1-1, with a tentative D call TRBD1 (5 bases). V was clipped by 4 bases and J by 11 bases, with 20 bases between them. The CDR3 is 14 residues long. The germline V gene encodes CDR1 MNHEY and CDR2 SVGAGI. CDR3 loop: CASSSSGHIAGAFF. In nucleotides, the CDR3 is TGTGCCAGCAGTTCCTCAGGACATATCGCCGGGGCTTTCTTT.